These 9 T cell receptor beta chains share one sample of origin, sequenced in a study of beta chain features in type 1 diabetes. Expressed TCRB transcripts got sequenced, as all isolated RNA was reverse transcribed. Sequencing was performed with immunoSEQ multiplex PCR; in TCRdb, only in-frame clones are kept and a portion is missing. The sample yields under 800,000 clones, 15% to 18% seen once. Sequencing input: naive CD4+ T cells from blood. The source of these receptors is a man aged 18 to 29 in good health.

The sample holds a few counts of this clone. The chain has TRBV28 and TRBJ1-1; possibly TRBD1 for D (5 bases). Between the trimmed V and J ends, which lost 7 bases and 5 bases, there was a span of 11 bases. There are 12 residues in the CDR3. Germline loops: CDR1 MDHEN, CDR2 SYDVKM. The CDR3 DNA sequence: TGTGCCAGCATGGCAGGGAGGACTGAAGCTTTCTTT. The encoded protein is CASMAGRTEAFF.

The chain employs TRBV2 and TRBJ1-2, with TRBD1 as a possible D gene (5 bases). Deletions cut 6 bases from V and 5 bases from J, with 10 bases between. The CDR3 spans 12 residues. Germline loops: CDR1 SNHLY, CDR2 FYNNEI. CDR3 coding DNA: TGTGCCAGCAGGCTGGAGGGGTATGGCTACACCTTC. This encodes CASRLEGYGYTF.

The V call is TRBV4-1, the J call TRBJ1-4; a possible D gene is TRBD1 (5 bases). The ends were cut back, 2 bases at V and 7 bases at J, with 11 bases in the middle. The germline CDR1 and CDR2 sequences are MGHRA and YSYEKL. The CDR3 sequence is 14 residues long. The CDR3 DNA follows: TGCGCCAGCAGCCAATCGGACAAGTTTGAAAAACTGTTTTTT. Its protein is CASSQSDKFEKLFF.

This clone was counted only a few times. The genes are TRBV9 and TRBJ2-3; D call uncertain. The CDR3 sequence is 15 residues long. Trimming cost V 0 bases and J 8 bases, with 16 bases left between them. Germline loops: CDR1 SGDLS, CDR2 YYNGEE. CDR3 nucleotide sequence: TGTGCCAGCAGCGTAGTCCCTAAAGCACAGATTACGCAGTATTTT. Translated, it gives CASSVVPKAQITQYF.

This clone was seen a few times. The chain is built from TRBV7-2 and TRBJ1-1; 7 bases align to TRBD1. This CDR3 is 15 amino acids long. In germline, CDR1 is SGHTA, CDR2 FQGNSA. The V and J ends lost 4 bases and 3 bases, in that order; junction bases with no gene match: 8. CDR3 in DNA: TGTGCCAGCAGCTCCAGTGGACAGGTCTACACTGAAGCTTTCTTT. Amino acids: CASSSSGQVYTEAFF. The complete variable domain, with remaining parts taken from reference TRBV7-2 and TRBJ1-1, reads GAGVSQSPSNKVTEKGKDVELRCDPISGHTALYWYRQSLGQGLEFLIYFQGNSAPDKSGLPSDRFSAERTGGSVSTLTIQRTQQEDSAVYLCASSSSGQVYTEAFFGQGTRLTVV.

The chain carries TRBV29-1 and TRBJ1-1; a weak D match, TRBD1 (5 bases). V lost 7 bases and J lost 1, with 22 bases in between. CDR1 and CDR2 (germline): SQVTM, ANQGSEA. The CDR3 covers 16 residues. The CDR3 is CSALGRGPHGNTEAFF. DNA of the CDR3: TGCAGCGCCCTCGGTAGGGGCCCTCATGGGAACACTGAAGCTTTCTTT. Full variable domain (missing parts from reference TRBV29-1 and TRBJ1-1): SAVISQKPSRDICQRGTSLTIQCQVDSQVTMMFWYRQQPGQSLTLIATANQGSEATYESGFVIDKFPISRPNLTFSTLTVSNMSPEDSSIYLCSALGRGPHGNTEAFFGQGTRLTVV.

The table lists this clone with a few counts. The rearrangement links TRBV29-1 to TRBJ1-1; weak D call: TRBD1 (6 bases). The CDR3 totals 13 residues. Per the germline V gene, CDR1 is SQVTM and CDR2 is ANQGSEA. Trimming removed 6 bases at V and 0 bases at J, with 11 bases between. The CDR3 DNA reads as TGCAGCGTGATTTACAGGGTGAACACTGAAGCTTTCTTT. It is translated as CSVIYRVNTEAFF.

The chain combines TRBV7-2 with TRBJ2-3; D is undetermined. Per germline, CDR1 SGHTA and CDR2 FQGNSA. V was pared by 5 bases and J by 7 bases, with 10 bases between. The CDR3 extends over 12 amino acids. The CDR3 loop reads CASSPSIHTQYF. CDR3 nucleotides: TGTGCCAGCAGCCCGTCGATTCATACGCAGTATTTT.

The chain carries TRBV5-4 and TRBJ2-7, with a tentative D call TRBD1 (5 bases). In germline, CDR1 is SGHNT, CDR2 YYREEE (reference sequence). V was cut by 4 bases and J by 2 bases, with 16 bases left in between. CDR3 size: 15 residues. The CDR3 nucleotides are TGTGCCAGCAGCCCCCGAAGGGGTGGGGCCTACGAGCAGTACTTC. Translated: CASSPRRGGAYEQYF.